Below are 23 T cell receptor beta chains sequenced from a single sample in a study of CXCR3-negative and CXCR3-positive naive CD8 T cells. General study results and limits: The TRB CDR3s that CXCR3-positive naive cells carried were more hydrophobic than those of CXCR3-negative naive cells.

No cognate antigen is known for these TCRs. UMI-labeled TRB cDNA libraries were prepared by 5' RACE. With the 5' RACE reads reprocessed, TCRdb shows one record per CDR3 protein and no DNA. This sample's table reports some 150,000 distinct CDR3 sequences. The sample comprised naive CXCR3+ CD8+ T cells from blood. As for subset: CD45RO-CCR7+CD27+CD95- naive CD8+ T cells expressing CXCR3 (TNR3+). These receptors all stem from a human donor in good health. Some clones in this sample may be carry-over from other donors' samples.

The chain carries TRBV28 and TRBJ2-1; TCRdb indicates TRBD2, and absent DNA this call remains unverified. Germline V gene lookup returns CDR1 MDHEN and CDR2 SYDVKM. The CDR3 loop spans 11 amino acids. CDR3 sequence reads: CASSLGAEQFF.

The rearrangement links TRBV3-1 to TRBJ2-1. The CDR3 is 12 residues long. Germline V CDR1 and CDR2: LGHDT, YNNKEL (reference sequence). CDR3 region: CASTSSYNEQFF.

The CDR3: CASSLIANTEAFF. V usage is TRBV7-3 and J usage is TRBJ1-1. The V gene's germline CDR1 is SGHTA and CDR2 FQGTGA. The CDR3 totals 13 residues. Together with reference TRBV7-3 and TRBJ1-1, the CDR3 gives the full variable domain: GAGVSQTPSNKVTEKGKYVELRCDPISGHTALYWYRQSLGQGPEFLIYFQGTGAADDSGLPNDRFFAVRPEGSVSTLKIQRTERGDSAVYLCASSLIANTEAFFGQGTRLTVV.

The chain has TRBV19 and TRBJ2-1; with no DNA, the TCRdb D assignment of TRBD2 cannot be verified. Germline V lookup: CDR1 LNHDA, CDR2 SQIVND (reference sequence). This CDR3 contains 14 residues. The CDR3 spells CAVLAGGVRNEQFF.

The V call is TRBV5-1, the J call TRBJ2-2; TCRdb outputs TRBD1, but without DNA this stays unchecked. CDR1 and CDR2 (germline): SGHRS, YFSETQ. The CDR3 covers 15 residues. The CDR3 loop reads CASSPTGSNTGELFF.

The chain joins TRBV28 to TRBJ2-1. Germline V gene lookup returns CDR1 MDHEN and CDR2 SYDVKM. This CDR3 contains 12 residues. CDR3 sequence reads: CAGRTRNNEQFF.

The rearrangement uses TRBV15 and TRBJ1-2. The CDR3 extends over 16 amino acids. Per germline, CDR1 LNHNV and CDR2 YYDKDF (reference sequence). This chain's CDR3 is CATSRDRGTANYGYTF.

V and J are TRBV5-6 and TRBJ2-1; TCRdb picks TRBD2, but there is no DNA to check that call. CDR1 SGHDT and CDR2 YYEEEE come from the germline V gene. This CDR3 has 14 residues. The CDR3 spells CASSFQGLYNEQFF.

The genes are TRBV12-3 or TRBV12-4 and TRBJ2-5. This CDR3 has 13 residues. CDR3 sequence reads: CASTRGVEETQYF.

The chain employs TRBV13 and TRBJ1-1. Germline CDR1 is PRHDT and CDR2 is FYEKMQ (reference sequence). The CDR3 is 16 residues long. CDR3 residues: CASSLGPSDMNTEAFF.

The chain links TRBV12-3 or TRBV12-4 to TRBJ1-5; TCRdb reports TRBD1, a call that lacks DNA to check it against. The CDR3 spans 14 residues. The CDR3 loop is CASSLGQLNQPQHF.

The chain recombines TRBV2 with TRBJ1-1; without DNA, the TCRdb call of TRBD1 cannot be checked. CDR1 SNHLY and CDR2 FYNNEI come from the germline V gene. The length of the CDR3 is 13 residues. This CDR3 reads CASKPQGGTEAFF.

This chain joins TRBV6-5 and TRBJ1-1; the TCRdb D gene call, TRBD1, has no DNA to confirm it. Per the germline V gene, CDR1 is MNHEY and CDR2 is SVGAGI. The length of the CDR3 is 16 residues. This CDR3 is CASSYFLDRVGTEAFF.

The CDR3 region is CASTPTSGGVGNTIYF. The chain joins TRBV28 to TRBJ1-3. The CDR3 spans 16 residues. Germline values: CDR1 MDHEN, CDR2 SYDVKM.

The genes are TRBV27 and TRBJ1-1; the TCRdb D gene call, TRBD1, has no DNA to confirm it. The germline gives CDR1 MNHEY, CDR2 SMNVEV (reference sequence). This CDR3 is built from 15 residues. CDR3 loop: CASSGTGAMNTEAFF.

CDR3 sequence reads: CASSLSVRTGVYEQYF. The chain combines TRBV5-5 with TRBJ2-7; TCRdb's D call, TRBD1, is unchecked because there is no DNA. The CDR3 has 16 residues. Germline CDR1 and CDR2: SGHKS and YYEKEE (reference sequence).

The V and J genes are TRBV15 and TRBJ2-3; TCRdb calls TRBD1, which cannot be checked without DNA. The CDR3 sequence is 13 residues long. CDR1 is LNHNV and CDR2 is YYDKDF in the germline V gene (reference sequence). The CDR3 sequence is CATSRDWDDTQYF. The full variable domain, completed using reference TRBV15 and TRBJ2-3, is DAMVIQNPRYQVTQFGKPVTLSCSQTLNHNVMYWYQQKSSQAPKLLFHYYDKDFNNEADTPDNFQSRRPNTSFCFLDIRSPGLGDTAMYLCATSRDWDDTQYFGPGTRLTVL.

This chain's CDR3 is CASSSLAGADTDTQYF. The chain is built from TRBV4-3 and TRBJ2-3; TCRdb outputs TRBD2, but without DNA this stays unchecked. This CDR3 has 16 amino acids. Looked up from germline, CDR1 is LGHNA and CDR2 is YSLEER.

The chain recombines TRBV14 with TRBJ2-1; TCRdb gives TRBD2 as the D gene, but with no DNA this cannot be confirmed. This CDR3 region has 17 residues. Germline assignment: CDR1 SGHDN and CDR2 FVKESK. This chain's CDR3 is CASSRGLVVQWGNEQFF.

This chain connects TRBV7-8 to TRBJ2-5; TCRdb outputs TRBD1, but without DNA this stays unchecked. The germline V gene encodes CDR1 SGHVS and CDR2 FQNEAQ. The CDR3 runs to 14 residues. CDR3 residues: CASSLATGPETQYF. The whole variable domain, filled in from reference TRBV7-8 and TRBJ2-5, reads GAGVSQSPRYKVAKRGQDVALRCDPISGHVSLFWYQQALGQGPEFLTYFQNEAQLDKSGLPSDRFFAERPEGSVSTLKIQRTQQEDSAVYLCASSLATGPETQYFGPGTRLLVL.

CDR3 protein: CASSPPEDTLNEQFF. The V gene is TRBV18, the J gene TRBJ2-1. The CDR3 has 15 residues. Per germline, CDR1 KGHSH and CDR2 LQKENI. Looking up the rest from reference TRBV18 and TRBJ2-1 gives the full variable domain: NAGVMQNPRHLVRRRGQEARLRCSPMKGHSHVYWYRQLPEEGLKFMVYLQKENIIDESGMPKERFSAEFPKEGPSILRIQQVVRGDSAAYFCASSPPEDTLNEQFFGPGTRLTVL.

This rearrangement joins TRBV6-5 to TRBJ1-1; TCRdb lists TRBD1, though no DNA is available to test this call. The CDR3 runs to 14 residues. Looked up from germline, CDR1 is MNHEY and CDR2 is SVGAGI. The CDR3 sequence: CASSYGTGGTEAFF.

The chain uses TRBV10-3 and TRBJ1-5; the TRBD1 assignment by TCRdb is unverifiable without DNA. Germline loops: CDR1 ENHRY, CDR2 SYGVKD. This CDR3 is 17 amino acids long. The CDR3 here is CAISQTPGFRDDQPQHF.